Listed here are 12 T cell receptor beta chains from one sample, sequenced in a study of cytotoxic CD8 clonotypes in ibrutinib-treated CLL. The table came from immunoSEQ multiplex PCR; TCRdb's copy has only in-frame clones and leaves some out. The data contain some 170,000 clones, 88% of them singletons. The material was PBMCs, obtained at disease progression, from a patient treated with ibrutinib. The receptors shown here come from a human donor with chronic lymphocytic leukemia.

This clone occurred once. J is TRBJ1-2 and V is TRBV9; no clear D gene. Germline CDR1 reads SGDLS; CDR2 reads YYNGEE. Trimming took 0 bases from V and 7 from J, leaving 25 bases between them. The CDR3 length is 18 residues. This CDR3 reads CASSVEGRGRTLGRGYTF. The CDR3 region has the DNA TGTGCCAGCAGCGTAGAAGGTAGAGGACGCACATTAGGCCGTGGCTACACCTTC.

This chain uses TRBV27 with TRBJ1-1; 7 bases are shared with TRBD1. CDR1 and CDR2 from the germline V gene are MNHEY and SMNVEV (reference sequence). J was trimmed by 3 bases and V by 4 bases; bases with no gene match: 11. The CDR3 covers 16 residues. The CDR3 bases are TGTGCCAGCAGTTCGCCCCTCAGGGGGACGGACACTGAAGCTTTCTTT. Protein product: CASSSPLRGTDTEAFF.

Concerning this clone itself: One junction end does not reproduce the germline sequence, and a read error may be involved. This chain uses TRBV25-1 with TRBJ2-5, with D possibly TRBD2 on 7 matching bases. The CDR3 totals 17 residues. Per germline, CDR1 MGHDK and CDR2 SYGVNS. The CDR3 spells CASSRPRGGDPQGTQYF. The CDR3, as DNA: TGTGCCAGCAGTAGGCCTAGGGGGGGGGACCCCCAAGGGACCCAGTACTTC.

V and J are TRBV5-5 and TRBJ1-5, with a tentative D call TRBD1 (5 bases). V gave up 4 bases and J gave up 2 bases, with 13 bases separating them. The CDR3 has 15 amino acids. Germline V CDR1 and CDR2: SGHKS, YYEKEE (reference sequence). CDR3 coding DNA: TGTGCCAGCAGCCGGGGCTTTGATGGCAATCAGCCCCAGCATTTT. This sequence encodes CASSRGFDGNQPQHF.

The CDR3 here is CASSFRLGAPGHNEQFF. The CDR3 coding sequence is TGTGCCAGCAGCTTTCGTTTAGGGGCCCCAGGCCACAATGAGCAGTTCTTC. The chain joins TRBV11-2 to TRBJ2-1; perhaps TRBD1 as D (5 bases). The CDR3 covers 17 residues. Germline V gene lookup returns CDR1 SGHAT and CDR2 FQNNGV. V was pared by 3 bases and J by 5 bases, with 20 bases between.

The rearrangement uses TRBV7-2 and TRBJ2-3; D unresolved. CDR1 SGHTA and CDR2 FQGNSA come from the germline V gene. Between the trimmed V and J ends, which lost 4 bases and 2 bases, there was a span of 10 bases. The CDR3 is made up of 14 amino acids. The CDR3 protein is CASSSPTDTDTQYF. In DNA form, the CDR3 reads TGTGCCAGCAGCTCGCCGACCGACACAGATACGCAGTATTTT.

The V call is TRBV4-2, the J call TRBJ2-4; 8 positions agree with TRBD2. The CDR3 runs to 16 residues. V shed 1 base and J 0 bases; nucleotides not matched to a gene: 2. In germline, CDR1 is LGHNA, CDR2 YNFKEQ. CDR3 amino acids: CASSQVSGRAKNIQYF. The DNA of the CDR3 is TGTGCCAGCAGCCAAGTCAGCGGGAGAGCCAAAAACATTCAGTACTTC.

The chain uses TRBV7-9 and TRBJ2-3, with D possibly TRBD2 on 6 matching bases. The CDR3 is 17 residues long. V shed 2 bases and J shed 6 bases, with 21 bases lying between them. CDR1 is SEHNR, CDR2 FQNEAQ, per germline (reference sequence). The CDR3 protein is CASSLRRSGLARDTQYF. CDR3 DNA: TGTGCCAGCAGCTTACGAAGGTCGGGACTTGCCCGGGATACGCAGTATTTT.

V is TRBV5-4 and J is TRBJ2-2, with no clear D. The CDR3 has 14 amino acids. Trimming took 7 bases from V and 5 from J, leaving 15 bases between them. The germline gives CDR1 SGHNT, CDR2 YYREEE (reference sequence). This CDR3 reads CASHLLGRTGELFF. The CDR3 nucleotides read TGTGCCAGCCATTTGCTAGGGCGGACCGGGGAGCTGTTTTTT.

This chain joins TRBV4-1 and TRBJ2-3, with D possibly being TRBD1 (6 bases). Trimming left V 5 bases short and J 6 bases short, with 15 bases between. This CDR3 is built from 14 residues. Looked up from germline, CDR1 is MGHRA and CDR2 is YSYEKL. CDR3 DNA: TGCGCCAGCAGCACTCGCACAGGGTACGATACGCAGTATTTT. Its protein product is CASSTRTGYDTQYF.

This rearrangement joins TRBV7-9 to TRBJ1-4, with unresolved D. This CDR3 has 15 amino acids. V lost 1 base, J lost 7 bases, and 13 bases lay in between. Germline assignment: CDR1 SEHNR and CDR2 FQNEAQ (reference sequence). The CDR3 coding sequence is TGTGCCAGCAGCTTAGAACGGAGCCAGGCTGAAAAACTGTTTTTT. Amino acids: CASSLERSQAEKLFF. Complete variable domain (other parts from reference TRBV7-9 and TRBJ1-4): DTGVSQNPRHKITKRGQNVTFRCDPISEHNRLYWYRQTLGQGPEFLTYFQNEAQLEKSRLLSDRFSAERPKGSFSTLEIQRTEQGDSAMYLCASSLERSQAEKLFFGSGTQLSVL.

This clone was counted once. Here the CDR3 reads CASSGQGVGDTEAFF. Written as DNA, the CDR3 is TGTGCCAGCAGTGGACAGGGGGTCGGGGACACTGAAGCTTTCTTT. J is TRBJ1-1 and V is TRBV6-1; 9 bases line up with TRBD1. The CDR3 length is 15 residues. With V trimmed by 4 bases and J by 3 bases, 6 bases remained unmatched. Germline loops: CDR1 MNHNS, CDR2 SASEGT.